The text below deals with one T cell receptor (beta chain). The antigen is undetermined. This CDR3 is 17 amino acids long. In germline, CDR1 is MDHEN, CDR2 SYDVKM. The V gene end was trimmed by 3 bases and the J gene end by 6 bases; junction bases not matched to a gene: 8. The entry originates in a study of cytomegalovirus exposure and HLA in healthy donors. PCR primers comprised 60 Vbeta and 13 Jbeta primers. Here immunoSEQ multiplex PCR was the method, and the copy in TCRdb shows in-frame clones only, minus some. The sample lists 150,000 to 200,000 clones; roughly 87% were seen once. Whole-study findings and limits: CMV antigen specificity of three CMV-associated chains was confirmed in vitro.

The specimen was PBMCs. The rearrangement joins TRBV28 to TRBJ2-2; 12 bases are a match to TRBD1. The source of this sequence is a woman between 50 and 59 years old in good health and CMV-seronegative. The CDR3 is CASSFLYGTGGSGELFF. CDR3 nucleotides: TGTGCCAGCAGTTTTTTATACGGGACAGGGGGCTCCGGGGAGCTGTTTTTT.